A single sample gave rise to the 19 T cell receptor beta chains below, sequenced in a study of shared clonotypes between healthy human individuals. Clones were read by immunoSEQ multiplex PCR, and TCRdb kept only the in-frame ones, dropping some. The sample has about 1.5 million clones; about 96% are singletons. Sequenced input: naive CD4+ T cells sorted from blood. As for subset: CD45RA+ positively selected. These receptors were collected from a man younger than 40 in good health.

The V and J genes are TRBV7-2 and TRBJ2-7, with D possibly matching TRBD2 (5 bases). The CDR3 consists of 14 residues. CDR1 and CDR2 (germline): SGHTA, FQGNSA. V was shortened by 3 bases and J by 5 bases, with 14 bases between the two germline ends. The CDR3 loop is CASSLQILGDEQYF. The CDR3 coding sequence is TGTGCCAGCAGCTTGCAGATCCTCGGGGACGAGCAGTACTTC.

The chain employs TRBV5-1 and TRBJ1-2; D remains unclear. The V gene lost 4 bases and the J gene lost 2 bases, with 9 bases spanning the gap. The CDR3 length is 13 residues. Per germline, CDR1 SGHRS and CDR2 YFSETQ. DNA for the CDR3: TGCGCCAGCAGCGAGGAGGGCAACTATGGCTACACCTTC. Protein product: CASSEEGNYGYTF.

The chain has TRBV19 and TRBJ1-3; 8 positions match TRBD1. Germline CDR1 LNHDA, CDR2 SQIVND (reference sequence). The CDR3 is 13 residues long. The V gene end was trimmed by 8 bases and the J gene end by 4 bases; junction bases not matched to a gene: 4. The CDR3, as DNA: TGTGCCAGTGGGACAGGCGCCGGAAACACCATATATTTT. Translation gives CASGTGAGNTIYF.

This clone is a singleton in its sample. The rearrangement joins TRBV15 to TRBJ2-7, with 7 bases lining up with TRBD1. The V gene end was trimmed by 3 bases and the J gene end by 4 bases; junction bases not matched to a gene: 9. There are 15 residues in the CDR3. From germline, CDR1 is LNHNV and CDR2 YYDKDF (reference sequence). The CDR3 bases are TGTGCCACCAGCAGTCGAGACAGGGTGGGGTACGAGCAGTACTTC. This translates into CATSSRDRVGYEQYF.

Here the CDR3 DNA reads TGTGCCAGTAGGGAAAGGGATCGGGAGACCCAGTACTTC. Encoded protein: CASRERDRETQYF. J is TRBJ2-5 and V is TRBV19; no reliable D call. Per the germline V gene, CDR1 is LNHDA and CDR2 is SQIVND (reference sequence). This CDR3 contains 13 residues. V was clipped by 6 bases and J by 5 bases, with 13 bases between them.

The rearrangement joins TRBV27 to TRBJ2-7; 11 bases align to TRBD1. Germline V gives CDR1 MNHEY, CDR2 SMNVEV (reference sequence). This CDR3 is 17 amino acids long. J was trimmed by 2 bases and V by 2 bases; bases with no gene match: 8. The CDR3 region is CASSLRDRGVAPYEQYF. For the CDR3, the DNA is TGTGCCAGCAGTTTAAGGGACAGGGGGGTCGCTCCCTACGAGCAGTACTTC.

The gene calls are TRBV6-6 and TRBJ1-5; 7 bases are a match to TRBD1. Germline CDR1 MNHNY, CDR2 SVGAGI (reference sequence). The trim removed 5 bases at V and 7 bases at J, leaving 11 bases unmatched. This CDR3 is 15 amino acids long. CDR3 protein: CASSHRQGPRQPQHF. CDR3 bases: TGTGCCAGCAGTCACCGACAGGGCCCTCGCCAGCCCCAGCATTTT.

The chain uses TRBV5-4 and TRBJ2-1; a weak D match, TRBD1 (5 bases). Looked up from germline, CDR1 is SGHNT and CDR2 is YYREEE (reference sequence). The CDR3 runs 15 residues. V lost 5 bases and J 2 bases, leaving 14 bases between the germline ends. The chain's CDR3 is CASSSVPTAYNEQFF. Written as DNA, the CDR3 is TGTGCCAGCAGTTCGGTTCCGACAGCCTACAATGAGCAGTTCTTC.

The chain is built from TRBV25-1 and TRBJ2-5, with D possibly being TRBD2 (6 bases). This CDR3 is built from 14 residues. The germline CDR1 and CDR2 sequences are MGHDK and SYGVNS. V was cut by 4 bases and J by 5 bases, with 14 bases left in between. CDR3 in amino acids: CASSGVIRGETQYF. CDR3 bases: TGTGCCAGCAGTGGGGTGATTCGGGGGGAGACCCAGTACTTC.

V and J are TRBV5-1 and TRBJ1-3; no definite D call. The CDR3 contains 17 residues. Trimming took off 0 bases at V and 0 bases at J, with 13 bases between the two ends. Looked up from germline, CDR1 is SGHRS and CDR2 is YFSETQ. The chain's CDR3 is CASSLGRTMSSGNTIYF. Written as DNA, the CDR3 is TGCGCCAGCAGCTTGGGCAGGACGATGAGCTCTGGAAACACCATATATTTT.

The V call is TRBV11-2, the J call TRBJ2-1, with D tentatively TRBD2 (5 bases). The CDR3 is 15 residues long. V shed 2 bases and J shed 1 base, with 9 bases lying between them. Germline values: CDR1 SGHAT, CDR2 FQNNGV. The CDR3 region has the DNA TGTGCCAGCAGCTTATCCTCGGGATCCTACAATGAGCAGTTCTTC. Translated, it gives CASSLSSGSYNEQFF.

V usage is TRBV7-6 and J usage is TRBJ1-5; D gene ambiguous. Germline CDR1 and CDR2: SGHVS and FNYEAQ. V was trimmed by 5 bases and J by 5 bases, leaving 13 bases between them. There are 14 residues in the CDR3. The CDR3 loop is CASSQSATDQPQHF. CDR3 in DNA: TGTGCCAGCAGCCAAAGTGCCACCGATCAGCCCCAGCATTTT.

The chain employs TRBV27 and TRBJ2-5; the D call may be TRBD1 or TRBD2 (5 bases each). CDR3 length: 15 amino acids. Trimming cost V 3 bases and J 5 bases, with 16 bases left between them. In germline, CDR1 is MNHEY, CDR2 SMNVEV (reference sequence). The CDR3 nucleotides read TGTGCCAGCAGTTTTTGGGGGAGAGGCGCGGAGACCCAGTACTTC. It is translated as CASSFWGRGAETQYF.

Comment on this clone: The sample holds other DNA sequences that translate to the same CDR3. The chain carries TRBV7-2 and TRBJ2-3, with D hard to call. Trimming stripped 6 bases from V and 1 base from J, with 5 bases between. The CDR3 covers 12 residues. Germline CDR1 is SGHTA and CDR2 is FQGNSA. CDR3 sequence reads: CASRLRTDTQYF. The CDR3 DNA reads TGTGCCAGCAGGCTTCGCACAGATACGCAGTATTTT.

The rearrangement links TRBV13 to TRBJ2-2; D could derive from TRBD1 or TRBD2 (6 bases each). CDR3 size: 15 residues. Looked up from germline, CDR1 is PRHDT and CDR2 is FYEKMQ (reference sequence). With 8 bases removed from V and 0 bases from J, the gap between germline ends came to 13 bases. CDR3 in DNA: TGTGCCAGCGTAAACAGGGAGGCGAACACCGGGGAGCTGTTTTTT. Translated, it gives CASVNREANTGELFF.

The chain is built from TRBV13 and TRBJ2-1; D possibly matches TRBD1 or TRBD2 (5 bases each). This CDR3 is built from 15 residues. Per the germline V gene, CDR1 is PRHDT and CDR2 is FYEKMQ (reference sequence). Trimming stripped 10 bases from V and 8 bases from J, with 24 bases between. The CDR3 DNA reads as TGTGCCATTGGGGGAGTGTTCGTGTCTGGCGATGAGCAGTTCTTC. Protein: CAIGGVFVSGDEQFF.

The V gene is TRBV27, the J gene TRBJ1-4; 7 bases agree with TRBD1. Germline V lookup: CDR1 MNHEY, CDR2 SMNVEV (reference sequence). The trim removed 3 bases at V and 4 bases at J, leaving 11 bases unmatched. The CDR3 totals 17 residues. CDR3 coding DNA: TGTGCCAGCAGTTTTACAGGGGATTTTATTCTTAATGAAAAACTGTTTTTT. This encodes CASSFTGDFILNEKLFF.

This chain connects TRBV9 to TRBJ2-1; D gene ambiguous. V lost 2 bases and J 2 bases, leaving 14 bases between the germline ends. Germline assignment: CDR1 SGDLS and CDR2 YYNGEE. The CDR3 is made up of 16 amino acids. CDR3 protein: CASSVDSTPAYNEQFF. The CDR3 DNA follows: TGTGCCAGCAGCGTTGACTCCACGCCCGCCTACAATGAGCAGTTCTTC.

A remark on this clone: Other nucleotide sequences in the sample specify the same CDR3. The chain recombines TRBV7-2 with TRBJ2-1; 15 nucleotides match TRBD2. Trimming took 6 bases from V and 9 from J; bases not matched to a gene: 3. CDR3 length equals 14 residues. Germline V lookup: CDR1 SGHTA, CDR2 FQGNSA. The DNA of the CDR3 is TGTGCCAGCAGGGGACTAGCGGGAGGTATTGAGCAGTTCTTC. Its translation: CASRGLAGGIEQFF.